This T cell receptor beta chain is from a study of T cell repertoires in cytomegalovirus infection. Overall study context: Peptides in the study included HLA-C-restricted and HLA-B-restricted CMV epitopes.

TCRdb re-derived calls from the reads in MiXCR, one entry per CDR3 protein. The repertoire holds more than 250,000 distinct CDR3 sequences, with roughly 25% as singletons. Findings and limits, study-wide: HLA-C-restricted CMV clonotypes gave the most frequent clonotype in two of eight donors.

This clonotype was seen only a few times. Its matching antigen is unknown. Germline CDR1 is DFQATT and CDR2 is SNEGSKA (reference sequence). CDR3 length: 13 residues. V dropped 6 bases and J dropped 6; count of bases not matched to a gene: 6. The specimen was cultured PBMCs, collected from culture after CMV antigen stimulation. This TCR came from a human donor in good health (CMV status not recorded). Some clones in this sample may be carry-over from other donors' samples. The chain has TRBV20-1 and TRBJ1-4, with 8 bases fitting TRBD1. The DNA of the CDR3 is TGCAGTGCCCCCGGGACAGGCTATGAAAAACTGTTTTTT. Residues: CSAPGTGYEKLFF.